The clone carrying this T cell receptor (beta chain) was counted a few times. Its target is unknown. This entry is derived from a study of cytomegalovirus exposure and HLA in healthy donors. The PCR had 60 Vbeta and 13 Jbeta primers. Assay: immunoSEQ multiplex PCR; the TCRdb copy retains only in-frame clones and omits some. The sample consists of some 170,000 clones, about 80% of them appearing once. Notes on the study in general: Later findings reportedly placed an Asian-associated ancestry cluster below the roughly 660-donor mean for N-insertions.

Germline V lookup: CDR1 SGHDT, CDR2 YYEEEE. Trimming removed 4 bases from V and 4 bases from J, with 12 bases in between. The CDR3 runs to 14 residues. The source of this sequence is a woman aged 25-40 years in good health and CMV-seronegative. V gene TRBV5-6 combines with J gene TRBJ1-3; TRBD1 might be the D (6 bases). The sequencing input was PBMCs. The CDR3 loop is CASSRGSPGNTIYF. CDR3 sequence (DNA): TGTGCCAGCAGCAGGGGGTCGCCGGGAAACACCATATATTTT.